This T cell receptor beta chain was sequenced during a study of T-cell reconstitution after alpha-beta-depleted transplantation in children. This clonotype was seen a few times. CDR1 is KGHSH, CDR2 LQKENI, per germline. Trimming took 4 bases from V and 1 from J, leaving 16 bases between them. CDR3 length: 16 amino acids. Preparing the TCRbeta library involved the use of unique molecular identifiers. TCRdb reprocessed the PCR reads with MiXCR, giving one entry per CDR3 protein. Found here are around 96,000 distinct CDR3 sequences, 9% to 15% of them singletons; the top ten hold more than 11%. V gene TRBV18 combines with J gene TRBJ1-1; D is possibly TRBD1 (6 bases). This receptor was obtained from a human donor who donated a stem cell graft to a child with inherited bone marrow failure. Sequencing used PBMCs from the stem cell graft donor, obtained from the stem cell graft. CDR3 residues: CASSLLTGLRNTEAFF. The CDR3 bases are TGTGCCAGCTCACTGTTAACAGGGCTTCGGAACACTGAAGCTTTCTTT.